The 13 T cell receptor beta chains given below trace back to one sample, sequenced in a study of blood T cell repertoires in COVID-19 (TCRdb year 2020). Library construction relied on the immunoSEQ multiplex PCR assay. TCRdb re-hosts the immuneACCESS table, in-frame sequences only. Its copies lack some clones; in the studies checked, an unresolved V gene accounts for under half of them, and the cause for the rest is not known. This sample is represented by about 250,000 clones; around 85% of them were singletons. The ten largest clones take up approximately 7.9% of the sample. The sample comprised peripheral blood. These receptors were collected from a woman older than 75 with acute or convalescent COVID-19.

The CDR3 coding sequence is TGTGCCAGCAGCTACACAGGGCCCTACGAGCAGTACTTC. Amino acids: CASSYTGPYEQYF. V gene TRBV28 combines with J gene TRBJ2-7; maybe TRBD1 (6 bases). The CDR3 is 13 amino acids. Germline V CDR1 and CDR2: MDHEN, SYDVKM. Trimming cost V 6 bases and J 2 bases, with 11 bases left between them.

CDR3 amino acids: CASSLGRGAQV. In DNA, the CDR3 is TGTGCCAGCAGCTTAGGCCGGGGGGCGCAGGTC. This chain joins TRBV11-2 and TRBJ2-7, with a possible D match to TRBD2 (7 bases). CDR3 size: 11 residues. The V gene's germline CDR1 is SGHAT and CDR2 FQNNGV.

This rearrangement joins TRBV19 to TRBJ1-2, with 8 bases identical to TRBD1. CDR3 size: 15 residues. Germline trimming cut 6 bases from V and 7 bases from J; bases unmatched to any gene: 13. Germline lookup yields CDR1 LNHDA and CDR2 SQIVND (reference sequence). CDR3 sequence: CASSGETGDAVGYTF. Written as DNA, the CDR3 is TGTGCCAGTAGCGGGGAGACAGGGGACGCGGTTGGCTACACCTTC. Drawing the rest from reference TRBV19 and TRBJ1-2, the complete variable domain is DGGITQSPKYLFRKEGQNVTLSCEQNLNHDAMYWYRQDPGQGLRLIYYSQIVNDFQKGDIAEGYSVSREKKESFPLTVTSAQKNPTAFYLCASSGETGDAVGYTFGSGTRLTVV.

V gene TRBV12-3 or TRBV12-4 combines with J gene TRBJ2-3; D perhaps matches TRBD1 (5 bases). The V gene lost 6 bases and the J gene lost 7 bases, with 11 bases spanning the gap. The CDR3 is 12 amino acids. CDR3 region: CASSAQGYTQYF. CDR3 DNA sequence: TGTGCCAGCAGCGCGCAGGGATATACGCAGTATTTT.

This chain links TRBV6-6 with TRBJ1-6; TRBD1 is a possible D gene (5 bases). The CDR3 length is 15 residues. Trimming cost V 5 bases and J 4 bases, with 12 bases left between them. CDR1 MNHNY and CDR2 SVGAGI come from the germline V gene (reference sequence). Here the CDR3 DNA reads TGTGCCAGCAGTCGATCCCAGGGATATAATTCACCCCTCCACTTT. It encodes CASSRSQGYNSPLHF.

This chain links TRBV6-5 with TRBJ1-4; D possibly corresponds to TRBD1 (6 bases). The V and J ends lost 0 bases and 8 bases respectively, with 16 bases between them. Per germline, CDR1 MNHEY and CDR2 SVGAGI. CDR3 length: 16 residues. This CDR3 is CASSYSGRGFGEKLFF. In nucleotides, the CDR3 is TGTGCCAGCAGTTACTCGGGCAGGGGATTTGGAGAAAAACTGTTTTTT.

This chain's CDR3 is CASSFAGALADTQYF. The CDR3 nucleotides read TGTGCCAGCAGTTTTGCGGGGGCCCTCGCAGATACGCAGTATTTT. J is TRBJ2-3 and V is TRBV27; the D gene is possibly TRBD2 (7 bases). The germline gives CDR1 MNHEY, CDR2 SMNVEV (reference sequence). The CDR3 has 15 amino acids. V shed 3 bases and J shed 4 bases, with 14 bases lying between them.

The J gene is TRBJ2-3, the V gene TRBV12-3 or TRBV12-4; D not resolved. This CDR3 contains 11 residues. V shed 7 bases and J shed 6 bases, with 8 bases lying between them. As DNA, the CDR3 is TGTGCCAGCATCCTCGCGGATACGCAGTATTTT. Amino acids: CASILADTQYF.

In this sample, this clone turned up once. The chain employs TRBV9 and TRBJ1-3; TRBD1 matches at 9 bases. The germline V gene encodes CDR1 SGDLS and CDR2 YYNGEE. V shed 3 bases and J 3 bases; nucleotides not matched to a gene: 7. This CDR3 is built from 16 residues. The DNA for the CDR3 is TGTGCCAGCAGCGCCTTACAGGGGGCTTATGGAAACACCATATATTTT. Protein: CASSALQGAYGNTIYF.

This clone was picked up a small number of times. The chain has TRBV4-1 and TRBJ2-7; 11 positions match TRBD1. Germline V lookup: CDR1 MGHRA, CDR2 YSYEKL. With V trimmed by 0 bases and J by 0 bases, 10 bases remained unmatched. This CDR3 is 19 amino acids long. The CDR3 here is CASSQEFGQGARSSYEQYF. The CDR3 bases are TGCGCCAGCAGCCAAGAGTTCGGACAGGGGGCCAGGAGCTCCTACGAGCAGTACTTC.

The V call is TRBV6-5, the J call TRBJ1-6; weak D call: TRBD1 (5 bases). This CDR3 spans 15 amino acids. The germline V and J ends were trimmed by 2 bases and 7 bases, with 12 bases remaining between them. The germline V gene has CDR1 MNHEY and CDR2 SVGAGI. As DNA, the CDR3 is TGTGCCAGCAGTTACACCGACCGACAGAATTCACCCCTCCACTTT. Translating it yields CASSYTDRQNSPLHF.

This chain connects TRBV2 to TRBJ2-3, with 12 bases aligning to TRBD2. Germline trimming cut 5 bases from V and 4 bases from J; bases unmatched to any gene: 7. CDR1 and CDR2 from the germline V gene are SNHLY and FYNNEI. The CDR3 is 16 residues long. CDR3 DNA: TGTGCCAGCAGTCCAAGGACTAGCGGGGCCCCAGATACGCAGTATTTT. The encoded protein is CASSPRTSGAPDTQYF.

The V call is TRBV10-2, the J call TRBJ1-1, with D possibly being TRBD1 (6 bases). V gave up 5 bases and J gave up 5 bases, with 12 bases separating them. The CDR3 has 13 residues. Germline-derived CDR1 and CDR2 are WSHSY and SAAADI. CDR3 in amino acids: CASSKDSGTEAFF. For the CDR3, the DNA is TGCGCCAGCAGTAAGGACAGTGGTACTGAAGCTTTCTTT.